The 3 T cell receptor beta chains reported below all come from one sample, sequenced in a study of T cells in Graves' hyperthyroidism and ophthalmopathy. RNA transcripts yielded amplified TCR beta CDR3 regions. HTBI primers were used for first-round RT-PCR of the TCR CDR3. Each CDR3 protein gets one entry after TCRdb re-called the multiplex PCR reads with MiXCR. The top ten clones hold around 50% of a sample with some 210,000 distinct CDR3 sequences, roughly 17% of them seen once. Input material: blood. These receptors all stem from a man aged 45-65 years with Graves' hyperthyroidism.

This clonotype was counted a few times. The gene calls are TRBV2 and TRBJ2-2, with D perhaps TRBD2 (5 bases). Germline V lookup: CDR1 SNHLY, CDR2 FYNNEI. CDR3 length: 14 residues. V lost 7 bases to trimming and J lost 4 bases, with 13 bases between them. The CDR3 nucleotides are TGTGCCAGCATGGGGAGCATTGGCACCGGGGAGCTGTTTTTT. Translated, it gives CASMGSIGTGELFF.

This clonotype was recorded at least ten times. CDR3 DNA sequence: TGTGCCAGCAGTCCTCCCTCGGGGACCCAGTACTTC. Translating it yields CASSPPSGTQYF. The chain joins TRBV12-3 or TRBV12-4 to TRBJ2-5; unclear D gene. V was trimmed by 5 bases and J by 7 bases, leaving 11 bases between them. The CDR3 has 12 amino acids.

This clonotype was counted only a few times. CDR3 residues: CASSWTGETEAFF. CDR3 in DNA: TGTGCCAGCAGTTGGACAGGGGAAACTGAAGCTTTCTTT. The chain employs TRBV6-1 and TRBJ1-1; TRBD1 matches 9 bases. From germline, CDR1 is MNHNS and CDR2 SASEGT. CDR3 length: 13 residues. V lost 5 bases and J lost 5; bases outside the gene matches: 3.